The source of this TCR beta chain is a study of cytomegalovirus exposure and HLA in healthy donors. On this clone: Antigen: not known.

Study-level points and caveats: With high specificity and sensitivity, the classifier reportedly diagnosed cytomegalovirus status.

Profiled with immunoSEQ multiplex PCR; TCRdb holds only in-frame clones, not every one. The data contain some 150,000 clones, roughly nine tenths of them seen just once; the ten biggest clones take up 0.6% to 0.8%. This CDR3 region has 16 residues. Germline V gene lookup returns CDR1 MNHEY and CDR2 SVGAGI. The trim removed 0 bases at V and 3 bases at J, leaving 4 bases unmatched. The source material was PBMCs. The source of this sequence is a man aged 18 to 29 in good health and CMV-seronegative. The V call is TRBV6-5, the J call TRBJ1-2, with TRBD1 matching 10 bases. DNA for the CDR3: TGTGCCAGCAGTTACTCGATTGGACAGGGGGACTATGGCTACACCTTC. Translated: CASSYSIGQGDYGYTF.